This entry lists 30 T cell receptor beta chains sequenced from one sample in a study of human versus mouse CDR3 diversity and MHC coevolution. TCRdb's table, derived via immunoSEQ multiplex PCR, lists solely in-frame clones and lacks some. Among roughly 86,000 clones listed, 90% to 95% were seen once. Sample: naive CD4+ T cells from blood. As for subset: CD45RO-negative CD62L-positive naive CD4 T cells. The receptors here all came from a person aged 30-69 years in good health.

The chain employs TRBV6-1 and TRBJ1-5, with 7 bases fitting TRBD1. Germline loops: CDR1 MNHNS, CDR2 SASEGT. The CDR3 has 13 amino acids. The V gene end was trimmed by 10 bases and the J gene end by 1 base; junction bases not matched to a gene: 4. The CDR3 DNA is TGTGCCACCTGGGACAGCAGCAATCAGCCCCAGCATTTT. Translated, it gives CATWDSSNQPQHF.

This chain uses TRBV7-2 with TRBJ2-1; possibly TRBD1 for D (5 bases). Per germline, CDR1 SGHTA and CDR2 FQGNSA. Trimming removed 2 bases from V and 7 bases from J, with 15 bases in between. This CDR3 is 15 amino acids long. The CDR3 nucleotides are TGTGCCAGCAGCTTAATGGGGCAGGGAATGAATGAGCAGTTCTTC. Translating gives CASSLMGQGMNEQFF. Combining the CDR3 with reference TRBV7-2 and TRBJ2-1 gives the whole variable domain GAGVSQSPSNKVTEKGKDVELRCDPISGHTALYWYRQSLGQGLEFLIYFQGNSAPDKSGLPSDRFSAERTGGSVSTLTIQRTQQEDSAVYLCASSLMGQGMNEQFFGPGTRLTVL.

The chain carries TRBV6-6 and TRBJ1-2; 9 bases are shared with TRBD1. The CDR3 extends over 16 amino acids. The V gene's germline CDR1 is MNHNY and CDR2 SVGAGI (reference sequence). Trimming cost V 6 bases and J 6 bases; bases outside gene matches: 14. In DNA, the CDR3 is TGTGCCAGCAGCCGGACTATGGGACAGGGTTTCGATGGCTACACCTTC. It is translated as CASSRTMGQGFDGYTF.

The chain combines TRBV5-5 with TRBJ2-7; no definite D call. CDR1 SGHKS and CDR2 YYEKEE come from the germline V gene (reference sequence). There are 14 residues in the CDR3. V dropped 2 bases and J dropped 2 bases, with 11 bases sitting between them. The CDR3 DNA is TGTGCCAGCAGCTTTCCGCAGGTGCCCTACGAGCAGTACTTC. As protein: CASSFPQVPYEQYF.

The chain uses TRBV6-4 and TRBJ1-2; TRBD1 is a possible D gene (6 bases). The CDR3 consists of 12 residues. Germline loops: CDR1 MRHNA, CDR2 SNTAGT. The germline V and J ends were trimmed by 6 bases and 8 bases, with 13 bases remaining between them. In DNA, the CDR3 is TGTGCCAGCAGAACAGGGTTTGGGGGCTACACCTTC. Protein: CASRTGFGGYTF.

The J gene is TRBJ2-1, the V gene TRBV6-5, with a tentative D call TRBD1 (6 bases). Germline assignment: CDR1 MNHEY and CDR2 SVGAGI. V lost 6 bases and J 4 bases, leaving 10 bases between the germline ends. The CDR3 runs to 13 residues. CDR3 protein: CASRRQVYNEQFF. Here the CDR3 DNA reads TGTGCCAGCAGGAGACAGGTATACAATGAGCAGTTCTTC.

The rearrangement joins TRBV5-1 to TRBJ2-3; 8 nucleotides align to TRBD2. V lost 2 bases and J lost 5; bases outside the gene matches: 10. CDR1 and CDR2 (germline): SGHRS, YFSETQ. This CDR3 region has 16 residues. CDR3 in DNA: TGCGCCAGCAGCTTTGGGAGCGGGGGCCGGGGAGATACGCAGTATTTT. As protein: CASSFGSGGRGDTQYF.

Concerning this clone: Because the CDR3's place on the DNA is in doubt, the DNA is left out and the CDR3 is given as listed by TCRdb. The J gene is TRBJ2-7, the V gene TRBV21-1; the table's D call of TRBD1 was not tested on the DNA. TRBV21-1 is recorded as a pseudogene. The CDR3 totals 17 residues, both ends included. The CDR3 spells CASSNPRFARGTHEQYF.

This rearrangement joins TRBV4-2 to TRBJ1-1; 7 positions agree with TRBD1. The CDR3 has 15 amino acids. CDR1 and CDR2 (germline): LGHNA, YNFKEQ. Trimming cost V 0 bases and J 2 bases; bases outside gene matches: 3. The CDR3 DNA sequence: TGTGCCAGCAGCCAAGATCAGGGGGTAAACACTGAAGCTTTCTTT. Translating it yields CASSQDQGVNTEAFF.

V gene TRBV5-1 combines with J gene TRBJ2-3; the match to TRBD2 covers 8 bases. V lost 4 bases, J lost 0 bases, and 7 bases stayed unmatched. The CDR3 is 16 residues long. Germline CDR1 and CDR2: SGHRS and YFSETQ. The CDR3 region has the DNA TGCGCCAGCAGCGCCCGACTAGCGCCTAGCACAGATACGCAGTATTTT. This encodes CASSARLAPSTDTQYF.

The V and J genes are TRBV28 and TRBJ1-1; 8 bases match TRBD1. Germline CDR1 MDHEN, CDR2 SYDVKM. This CDR3 is 15 amino acids long. V lost 5 bases, J lost 5 bases, and 10 bases stayed unmatched. The CDR3: CASSTDRTGNTEAFF. In DNA form, the CDR3 reads TGTGCCAGCAGTACCGATCGGACAGGGAATACTGAAGCTTTCTTT.

This clone is a singleton in its sample. V is TRBV9 and J is TRBJ2-7; D is unclear. This CDR3 has 17 residues. The ends were cut back, 4 bases at V and 2 bases at J, with 22 bases in the middle. Germline V gene sequence: CDR1 SGDLS, CDR2 YYNGEE. CDR3 residues: CASSPQGYRTLPYEQYF. In nucleotides, the CDR3 is TGTGCCAGCAGCCCACAAGGATACAGAACGCTTCCCTACGAGCAGTACTTC.

The rearrangement uses TRBV18 and TRBJ1-1; no clear D gene. Trimming pared 2 bases from V and 11 bases from J, leaving 12 bases between. CDR3 length equals 12 residues. Germline CDR1 and CDR2: KGHSH and LQKENI. CDR3 nucleotides: TGTGCCAGCTCACCAGATTTGCGTGAGGCTTTCTTT. Translating it yields CASSPDLREAFF. Supplemented by reference TRBV18 and TRBJ1-1, the full variable domain reads NAGVMQNPRHLVRRRGQEARLRCSPMKGHSHVYWYRQLPEEGLKFMVYLQKENIIDESGMPKERFSAEFPKEGPSILRIQQVVRGDSAAYFCASSPDLREAFFGQGTRLTVV.

A single count supports this clone. The CDR3 DNA follows: TGTGCCAGTAGTATCCAGGTATCATATAATTCACCCCTCCACTTT. This encodes CASSIQVSYNSPLHF. V gene TRBV19 combines with J gene TRBJ1-6; the D is unclear. Germline V gene lookup returns CDR1 LNHDA and CDR2 SQIVND (reference sequence). Trimming took 3 bases from V and 4 from J, leaving 10 bases between them. This CDR3 comprises 15 residues.

The rearrangement links TRBV6-5 to TRBJ1-2, with unresolved D. Germline values: CDR1 MNHEY, CDR2 SVGAGI. Trimming removed 2 bases from V and 4 bases from J, with 17 bases in between. The CDR3 covers 16 residues. CDR3 loop: CASSYGGIPLPYGYTF. The CDR3 region has the DNA TGTGCCAGCAGTTACGGCGGGATCCCACTCCCCTATGGCTACACCTTC.

This chain uses TRBV9 with TRBJ2-3; weak D call: TRBD1 (6 bases). The CDR3 covers 15 residues. V shed 0 bases and J shed 0 bases, with 8 bases lying between them. The germline V gene has CDR1 SGDLS and CDR2 YYNGEE. The CDR3 loop reads CASSVEQGSTDTQYF. The CDR3 DNA reads TGTGCCAGCAGCGTAGAACAGGGAAGCACAGATACGCAGTATTTT.

The rearrangement uses TRBV5-8 and TRBJ2-1, with TRBD1 identical over 7 bases. The V gene's germline CDR1 is SGHTS and CDR2 YDEGEE. This CDR3 spans 17 amino acids. V was pared by 1 base and J by 0 bases, with 7 bases of the junction left unmatched. CDR3 nucleotides: TGTGCCAGCAGCTTGAGACAGGGCCGAAGCTCCTACAATGAGCAGTTCTTC. Translated, it gives CASSLRQGRSSYNEQFF.

The rearrangement links TRBV6-5 to TRBJ2-3, with D possibly being TRBD2 (5 bases). Trimming removed 5 bases from V and 1 base from J, with 10 bases in between. Per the germline V gene, CDR1 is MNHEY and CDR2 is SVGAGI. CDR3 length: 14 residues. The CDR3 DNA reads as TGTGCCAGCAGTATACTTAGCGGCACAGATACGCAGTATTTT. It specifies CASSILSGTDTQYF.

The chain recombines TRBV19 with TRBJ1-1, with D possibly being TRBD1 (5 bases). The CDR3 length is 14 residues. Germline lookup yields CDR1 LNHDA and CDR2 SQIVND (reference sequence). The V end was cut by 5 bases, the J end by 10 bases, with 20 bases between. This CDR3 reads CASSPNMGLGGAFF. CDR3 nucleotides: TGTGCCAGTAGTCCAAATATGGGACTTGGGGGAGCTTTCTTT.

The CDR3: CASSTTGGIGYQPQHF. The CDR3 DNA sequence: TGTGCCAGCAGTACGACAGGGGGCATAGGATATCAGCCCCAGCATTTT. The gene calls are TRBV27 and TRBJ1-5; TRBD1 agrees at 10 bases. CDR1 MNHEY and CDR2 SMNVEV come from the germline V gene (reference sequence). V lost 5 bases and J lost 5; bases outside the gene matches: 9. The length of the CDR3 is 16 residues.

This chain connects TRBV19 to TRBJ1-1; tentatively, D is TRBD1 (6 bases). Germline V gene data show CDR1 as LNHDA and CDR2 as SQIVND (reference sequence). The CDR3 totals 11 residues. The V and J ends lost 5 bases and 9 bases respectively, with 10 bases between them. The CDR3 loop is CASSLRGKAFF. The CDR3 DNA follows: TGTGCCAGTAGTCTTAGGGGGAAAGCTTTCTTT.

The genes are TRBV2 and TRBJ1-2; 8 nucleotides line up with TRBD1. V was pared by 3 bases and J by 6 bases, with 0 bases of the junction left unmatched. CDR1 SNHLY and CDR2 FYNNEI come from the germline V gene. The CDR3 length is 12 residues. CDR3 residues: CASSETGDGYTF. Here the CDR3 DNA reads TGTGCCAGCAGTGAGACAGGGGATGGCTACACCTTC.

The gene calls are TRBV7-2 and TRBJ1-1, with TRBD1 matching 7 bases. V trimming: 5 bases; J trimming: 10 bases; junction bases outside the gene matches: 7. CDR1 SGHTA and CDR2 FQGNSA come from the germline V gene. There are 12 residues in the CDR3. The CDR3 DNA reads TGTGCCAGCAGCGCGACAGGGTACTCAGCTTTCTTT. It is translated as CASSATGYSAFF.

CDR3 DNA: TGTGCCAGCAGCTTATGGGGGTCTGGGACTTCTGAAGCTTTCTTT. Residues: CASSLWGSGTSEAFF. V gene TRBV11-2 combines with J gene TRBJ1-1, with D maybe TRBD1 (5 bases). CDR1 is SGHAT and CDR2 is FQNNGV in the germline V gene. The CDR3 contains 15 residues. The ends were cut back, 2 bases at V and 6 bases at J, with 16 bases in the middle. Full variable domain (remainder filled in from reference TRBV11-2 and TRBJ1-1): EAGVAQSPRYKIIEKRQSVAFWCNPISGHATLYWYQQILGQGPKLLIQFQNNGVVDDSQLPKDRFSAERLKGVDSTLKIQPAKLEDSAVYLCASSLWGSGTSEAFFGQGTRLTVV.

This rearrangement joins TRBV19 to TRBJ2-7; 9 positions agree with TRBD1. Germline V gene data show CDR1 as LNHDA and CDR2 as SQIVND (reference sequence). The J segment lost 2 bases and the V segment lost 5 bases, leaving 4 bases of the junction unmatched. CDR3 length equals 14 residues. In DNA, the CDR3 is TGTGCCAGTAGTCCGGGGACAGGGACCTACGAGCAGTACTTC. It specifies CASSPGTGTYEQYF.

The genes are TRBV29-1 and TRBJ1-4; D might be TRBD1 (5 bases). This CDR3 comprises 13 residues. Germline-derived CDR1 and CDR2 are SQVTM and ANQGSEA. The CDR3 DNA reads TGCAGTTCCAGAGAGGGACTGAATGAAAAACTGTTTTTT. It specifies CSSREGLNEKLFF.

The chain couples TRBV10-3 to TRBJ2-5; tentative D call: TRBD1 (7 bases). The length of the CDR3 is 14 residues. The germline V gene has CDR1 ENHRY and CDR2 SYGVKD. Trimming removed 8 bases at V and 4 bases at J, with 17 bases between. CDR3 nucleotide sequence: TGTGCCATCGGCCAGGGGGGTTCGGGAGAGACCCAGTACTTC. It codes for CAIGQGGSGETQYF.

This chain uses TRBV28 with TRBJ2-2, with a weak D call TRBD1 (5 bases). V lost 7 bases, J lost 4 bases, and 10 bases lay in between. This CDR3 spans 13 amino acids. Germline V CDR1 and CDR2: MDHEN, SYDVKM. CDR3: CASTDDSTGELFF. The CDR3 DNA is TGTGCCAGCACCGACGACAGCACCGGGGAGCTGTTTTTT.

The CDR3, as DNA: TGTGCCAGCTCACAGGACAGCCGGAACACTGAAGCTTTCTTT. Its protein product is CASSQDSRNTEAFF. The J gene is TRBJ1-1, the V gene TRBV18; D possibly corresponds to TRBD1 (6 bases). The CDR3 loop spans 14 amino acids. Germline CDR1 reads KGHSH; CDR2 reads LQKENI. V lost 4 bases and J 1 base, leaving 10 bases between the germline ends.

The chain links TRBV28 to TRBJ2-5; 8 bases are a match to TRBD1. V shed 4 bases and J 2 bases; nucleotides not matched to a gene: 6. Germline-derived CDR1 and CDR2 are MDHEN and SYDVKM. This CDR3 spans 15 amino acids. CDR3 coding DNA: TGTGCCAGCAGTTCGTCCGGGACAGGACAAGAGACCCAGTACTTC. Its translation: CASSSSGTGQETQYF.